The 7 T cell receptor beta chains below come from one sample, sequenced in a study of cytomegalovirus exposure and HLA in healthy donors. Primers included in the PCR were 60 Vbeta and 13 Jbeta primers. Clones were sequenced by immunoSEQ multiplex PCR, and TCRdb holds only the in-frame ones, with some missing. Of some 140,000 clones listed, around 86% are singletons. The source material was PBMCs. Receptor source: a woman between 45 and 65 years old in good health and CMV-seropositive.

The chain has TRBV4-1 and TRBJ2-5; 7 bases fit TRBD1. Germline trimming cut 0 bases from V and 1 base from J; bases unmatched to any gene: 2. CDR3 length equals 15 residues. The germline CDR1 and CDR2 sequences are MGHRA and YSYEKL. The CDR3: CASSQERGLQETQYF. The DNA of the CDR3 is TGCGCCAGCAGCCAAGAAAGGGGGCTCCAAGAGACCCAGTACTTC.

This chain joins TRBV18 and TRBJ2-7, with D possibly matching TRBD2 (5 bases). The CDR3 covers 14 residues. CDR1 KGHSH and CDR2 LQKENI come from the germline V gene. Trimming left V 4 bases short and J 12 bases short, with 22 bases between. DNA of the CDR3: TGTGCCAGCTCACAGCAGAGGGAGACCCTCTCATGGTACTTC. It codes for CASSQQRETLSWYF.

This clone was seen once. The V and J genes are TRBV6-1 and TRBJ1-1; a weak D match, TRBD1 (5 bases). Trimming took off 1 base at V and 8 bases at J, with 14 bases between the two ends. The CDR3 is 14 amino acids. Germline CDR1 and CDR2: MNHNS and SASEGT. CDR3 DNA sequence: TGTGCCAGCAGTGAAGGGCTGACAGTGGACGAAGCTTTCTTT. It translates to CASSEGLTVDEAFF.

This clone showed up just a few times. The rearrangement links TRBV7-8 to TRBJ2-4; D perhaps matches TRBD1 (6 bases). Per germline, CDR1 SGHVS and CDR2 FQNEAQ. This CDR3 region has 13 residues. The V and J ends lost 5 bases and 5 bases respectively, with 10 bases between them. The CDR3 protein is CASSPWTENIQYF. The CDR3 coding sequence is TGTGCCAGCAGCCCCTGGACAGAAAACATTCAGTACTTC.

The chain has TRBV19 and TRBJ2-3, with D maybe TRBD2 (7 bases). This CDR3 has 16 amino acids. Trimming pared 0 bases from V and 6 bases from J, leaving 16 bases between. Germline V gives CDR1 LNHDA, CDR2 SQIVND (reference sequence). The chain's CDR3 is CASSIDLGGGLDTQYF. The CDR3 DNA is TGTGCCAGTAGTATAGATCTAGGGGGGGGGTTGGATACGCAGTATTTT.

The chain uses TRBV29-1 and TRBJ2-3; no definite D call. V was clipped by 3 bases and J by 2 bases, with 6 bases between them. The CDR3 runs to 12 residues. Germline V gene data show CDR1 as SQVTM and CDR2 as ANQGSEA. The CDR3 loop is CSVDGLTDTQYF. The CDR3, as DNA: TGCAGCGTTGATGGCCTCACAGATACGCAGTATTTT.

CDR3 residues: CSVLTGGYGYTF. The CDR3 nucleotides read TGCAGCGTTCTGACAGGGGGCTATGGCTACACCTTC. The rearrangement joins TRBV29-1 to TRBJ1-2; 9 bases fit TRBD1. V shed 5 bases, J shed 4 bases, and the junction held 2 bases outside the gene matches. The germline V gene encodes CDR1 SQVTM and CDR2 ANQGSEA. The CDR3 runs to 12 residues.